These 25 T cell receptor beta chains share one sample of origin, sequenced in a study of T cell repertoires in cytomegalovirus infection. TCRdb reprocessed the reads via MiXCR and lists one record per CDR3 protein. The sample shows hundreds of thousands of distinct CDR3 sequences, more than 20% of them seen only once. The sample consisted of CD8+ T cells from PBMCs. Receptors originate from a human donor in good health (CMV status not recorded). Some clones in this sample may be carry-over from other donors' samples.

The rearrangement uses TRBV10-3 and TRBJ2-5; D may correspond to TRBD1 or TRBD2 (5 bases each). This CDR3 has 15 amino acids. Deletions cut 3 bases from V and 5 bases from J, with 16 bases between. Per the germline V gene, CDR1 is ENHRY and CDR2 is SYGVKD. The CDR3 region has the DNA TGTGCCATCAGTGACCCCGGGGCTTCAGGGGAGACCCAGTACTTC. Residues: CAISDPGASGETQYF.

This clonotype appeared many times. CDR3 protein: CASSLPPPQGKSYEQYV. The CDR3 bases are TGTGCCAGCAGCTTACCCCCGCCGCAGGGGAAATCCTACGAGCAGTACGTC. The gene calls are TRBV7-8 and TRBJ2-7; a weak D match, TRBD1 (6 bases). Germline CDR1 is SGHVS and CDR2 is FQNEAQ. The CDR3 has 17 residues. Trimming removed 2 bases at V and 1 base at J, with 18 bases between.

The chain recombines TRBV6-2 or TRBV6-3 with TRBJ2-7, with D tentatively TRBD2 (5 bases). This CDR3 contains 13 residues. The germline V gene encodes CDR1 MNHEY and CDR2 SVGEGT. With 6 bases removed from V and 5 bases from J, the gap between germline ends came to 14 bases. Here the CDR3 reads CASSLEEHHEQYV. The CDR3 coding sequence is TGTGCCAGCAGCCTGGAGGAGCACCACGAGCAGTACGTC.

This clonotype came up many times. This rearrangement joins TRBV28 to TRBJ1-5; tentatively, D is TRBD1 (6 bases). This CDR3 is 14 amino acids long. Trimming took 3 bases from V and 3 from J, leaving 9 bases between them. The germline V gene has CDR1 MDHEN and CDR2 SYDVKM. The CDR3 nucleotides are TGTGCCAGCAGTTTCCCAGGGGCCAATCAGCCCCAGCATTTT. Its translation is CASSFPGANQPQHF.

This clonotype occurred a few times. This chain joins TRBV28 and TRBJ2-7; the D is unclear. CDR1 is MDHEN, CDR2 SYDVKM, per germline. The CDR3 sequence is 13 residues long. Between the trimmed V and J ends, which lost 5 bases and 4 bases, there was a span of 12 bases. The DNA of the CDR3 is TGTGCCAGCAGTCCCTCCGAAATATACGAGCAGTACGTC. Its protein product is CASSPSEIYEQYV.

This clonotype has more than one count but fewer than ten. The CDR3 loop reads CSVEDGENTEAFF. CDR3 bases: TGCAGCGTTGAAGACGGGGAGAACACTGAAGCTTTCTTT. The chain employs TRBV29-1 and TRBJ1-1; unclear D gene. Germline V gene data show CDR1 as SQVTM and CDR2 as ANQGSEA. This CDR3 spans 13 amino acids. Trimming stripped 0 bases from V and 1 base from J, with 6 bases between.

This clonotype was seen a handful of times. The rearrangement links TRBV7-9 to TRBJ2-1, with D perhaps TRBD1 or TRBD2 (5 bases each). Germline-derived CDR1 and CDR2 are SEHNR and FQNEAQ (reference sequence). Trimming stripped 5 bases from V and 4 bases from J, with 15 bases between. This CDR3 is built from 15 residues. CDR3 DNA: TGTGCCAGCAGCCGGGTCGCCGGGGCTTACAATGAGCAGTTCTTC. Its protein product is CASSRVAGAYNEQFF.

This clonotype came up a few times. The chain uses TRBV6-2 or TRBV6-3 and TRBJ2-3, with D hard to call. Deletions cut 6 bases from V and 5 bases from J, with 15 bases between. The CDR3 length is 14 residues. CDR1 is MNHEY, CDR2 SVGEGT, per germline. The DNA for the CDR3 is TGTGCCAGCAGCTGGAGCCTACTATTAGATACGCAGTATTTT. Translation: CASSWSLLLDTQYF.

The chain's CDR3 is CSAIVELRTEYGYTF. CDR3 nucleotide sequence: TGCAGTGCTATAGTTGAGCTAAGGACAGAGTATGGCTACACCTTC. The chain is built from TRBV20-1 and TRBJ1-2, with a weak D call TRBD1 (6 bases). V lost 4 bases and J lost 5, with 20 bases in between. This CDR3 is 15 amino acids long. Germline lookup yields CDR1 DFQATT and CDR2 SNEGSKA (reference sequence).

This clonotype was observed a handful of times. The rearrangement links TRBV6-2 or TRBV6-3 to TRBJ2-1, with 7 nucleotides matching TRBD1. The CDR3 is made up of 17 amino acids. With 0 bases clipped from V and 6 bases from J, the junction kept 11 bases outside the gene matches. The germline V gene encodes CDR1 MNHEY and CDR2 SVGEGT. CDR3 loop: CASSYSLGLPGGNEQFF. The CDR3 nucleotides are TGTGCCAGCAGTTACTCTCTGGGCCTTCCAGGGGGCAATGAGCAGTTCTTC.

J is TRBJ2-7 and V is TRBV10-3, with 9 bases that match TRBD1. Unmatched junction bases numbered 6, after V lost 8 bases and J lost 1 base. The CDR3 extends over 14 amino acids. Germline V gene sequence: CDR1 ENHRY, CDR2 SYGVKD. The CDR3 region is CAIGEQGASYEQYF. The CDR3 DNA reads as TGTGCCATCGGGGAACAGGGGGCATCCTACGAGCAGTACTTC.

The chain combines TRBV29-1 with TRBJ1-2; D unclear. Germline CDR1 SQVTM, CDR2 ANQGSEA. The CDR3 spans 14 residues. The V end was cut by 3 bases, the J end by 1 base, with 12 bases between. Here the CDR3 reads CSVEPGVGNYGYTF. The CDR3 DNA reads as TGCAGCGTTGAGCCCGGGGTCGGTAACTATGGCTACACCTTC.

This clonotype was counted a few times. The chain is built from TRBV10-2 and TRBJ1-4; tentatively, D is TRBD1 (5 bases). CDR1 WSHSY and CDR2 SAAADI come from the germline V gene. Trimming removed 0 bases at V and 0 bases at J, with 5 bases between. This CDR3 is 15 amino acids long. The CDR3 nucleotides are TGCGCCAGCAGTGAGTCGGGGGCAACTAATGAAAAACTGTTTTTT. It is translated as CASSESGATNEKLFF.

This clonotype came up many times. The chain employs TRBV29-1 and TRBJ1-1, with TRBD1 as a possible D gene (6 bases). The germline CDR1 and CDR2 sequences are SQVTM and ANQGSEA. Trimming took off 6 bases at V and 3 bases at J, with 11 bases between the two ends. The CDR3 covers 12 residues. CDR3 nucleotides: TGCAGCGTAAGGGGGGAGGACACTGAAGCTTTCTTT. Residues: CSVRGEDTEAFF. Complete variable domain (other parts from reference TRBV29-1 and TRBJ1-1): SAVISQKPSRDICQRGTSLTIQCQVDSQVTMMFWYRQQPGQSLTLIATANQGSEATYESGFVIDKFPISRPNLTFSTLTVSNMSPEDSSIYLCSVRGEDTEAFFGQGTRLTVV.

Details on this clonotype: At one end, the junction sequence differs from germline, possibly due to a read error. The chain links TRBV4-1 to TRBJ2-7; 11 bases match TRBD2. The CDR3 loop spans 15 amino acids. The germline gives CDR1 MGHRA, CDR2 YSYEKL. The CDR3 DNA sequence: TGTGTCAGCAGCGAATCGACTAGCGGGGCTTACGAGCAGTACTTC. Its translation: CVSSESTSGAYEQYF.

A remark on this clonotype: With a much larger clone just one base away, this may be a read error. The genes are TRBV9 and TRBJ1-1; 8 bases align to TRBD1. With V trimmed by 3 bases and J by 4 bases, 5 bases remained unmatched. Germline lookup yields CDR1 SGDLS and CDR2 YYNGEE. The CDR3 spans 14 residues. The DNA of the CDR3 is TGTGCCAGCAGCGCGACAGGGGTGGGCACTGAAGCTTTCTTT. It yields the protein CASSATGVGTEAFF.

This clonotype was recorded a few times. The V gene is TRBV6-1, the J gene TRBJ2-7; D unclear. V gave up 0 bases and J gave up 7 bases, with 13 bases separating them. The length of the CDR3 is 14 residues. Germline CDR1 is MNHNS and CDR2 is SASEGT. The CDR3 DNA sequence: TGTGCCAGCAGTGAAGCGATAGCAGCCTGGGAGCAGTACGTC. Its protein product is CASSEAIAAWEQYV.

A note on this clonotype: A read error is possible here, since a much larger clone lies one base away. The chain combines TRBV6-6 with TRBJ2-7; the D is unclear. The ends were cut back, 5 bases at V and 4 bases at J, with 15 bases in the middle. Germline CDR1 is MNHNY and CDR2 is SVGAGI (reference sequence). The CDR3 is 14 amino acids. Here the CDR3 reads CASSPRNSMYEQYF. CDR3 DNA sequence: TGTGCCAGCAGTCCCCGGAATAGTATGTACGAGCAGTACTTC.

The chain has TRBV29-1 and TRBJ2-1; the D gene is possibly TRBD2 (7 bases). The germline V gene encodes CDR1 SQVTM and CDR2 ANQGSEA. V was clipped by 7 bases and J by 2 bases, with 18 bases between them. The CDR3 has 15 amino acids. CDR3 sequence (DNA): TGCAGCGGAGTAGGGGGGGGCATCCCCTACAATGAGCAGTTCTTC. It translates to CSGVGGGIPYNEQFF.

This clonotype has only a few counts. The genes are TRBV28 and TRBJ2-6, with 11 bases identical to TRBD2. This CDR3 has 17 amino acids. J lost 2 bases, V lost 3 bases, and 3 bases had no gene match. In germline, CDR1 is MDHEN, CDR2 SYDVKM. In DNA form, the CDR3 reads TGTGCCAGCAGTTTTTCACTAGCGGGGGCTGGGGCCAACGTCCTGACTTTC. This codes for CASSFSLAGAGANVLTF. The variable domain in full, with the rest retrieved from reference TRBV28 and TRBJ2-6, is DVKVTQSSRYLVKRTGEKVFLECVQDMDHENMFWYRQDPGLGLRLIYFSYDVKMKEKGDIPEGYSVSREKKERFSLILESASTNQTSMYLCASSFSLAGAGANVLTFGAGSRLTVL.

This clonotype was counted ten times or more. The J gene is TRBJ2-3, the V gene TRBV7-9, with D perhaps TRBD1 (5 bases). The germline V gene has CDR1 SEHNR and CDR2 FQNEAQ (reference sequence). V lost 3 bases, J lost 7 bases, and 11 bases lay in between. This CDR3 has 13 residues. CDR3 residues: CASSLQGSHTQYF. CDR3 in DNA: TGTGCCAGCAGCTTGCAGGGTTCGCATACGCAGTATTTT.

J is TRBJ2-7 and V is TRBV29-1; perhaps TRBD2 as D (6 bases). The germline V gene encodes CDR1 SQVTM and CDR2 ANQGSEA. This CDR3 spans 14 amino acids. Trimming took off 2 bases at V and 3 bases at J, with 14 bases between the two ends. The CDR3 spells CSVEIIGGIYEQYF. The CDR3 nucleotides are TGCAGCGTTGAAATCATCGGGGGAATCTACGAGCAGTACTTC.

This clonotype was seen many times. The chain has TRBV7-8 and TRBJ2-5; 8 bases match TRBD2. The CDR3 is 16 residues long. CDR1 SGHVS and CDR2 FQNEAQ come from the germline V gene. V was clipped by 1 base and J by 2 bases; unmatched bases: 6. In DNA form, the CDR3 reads TGTGCCAGCAGCTTAGACGGGGGGGCCGTACAAGAGACCCAGTACTTC. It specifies CASSLDGGAVQETQYF.

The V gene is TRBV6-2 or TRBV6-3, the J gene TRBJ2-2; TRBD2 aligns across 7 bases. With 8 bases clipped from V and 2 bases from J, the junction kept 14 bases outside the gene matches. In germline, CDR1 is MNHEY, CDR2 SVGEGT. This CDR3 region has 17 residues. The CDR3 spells CASANYGGTINTGELFF. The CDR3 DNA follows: TGTGCCAGCGCCAACTACGGGGGGACTATTAACACCGGGGAGCTGTTTTTT.

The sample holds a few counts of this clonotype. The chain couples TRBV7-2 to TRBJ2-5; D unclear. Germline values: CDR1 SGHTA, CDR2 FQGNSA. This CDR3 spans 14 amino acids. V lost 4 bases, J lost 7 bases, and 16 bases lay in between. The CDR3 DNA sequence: TGTGCCAGCAGCTCAGACAAGACCCTTAGGACCCAGTACTTC. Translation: CASSSDKTLRTQYF.